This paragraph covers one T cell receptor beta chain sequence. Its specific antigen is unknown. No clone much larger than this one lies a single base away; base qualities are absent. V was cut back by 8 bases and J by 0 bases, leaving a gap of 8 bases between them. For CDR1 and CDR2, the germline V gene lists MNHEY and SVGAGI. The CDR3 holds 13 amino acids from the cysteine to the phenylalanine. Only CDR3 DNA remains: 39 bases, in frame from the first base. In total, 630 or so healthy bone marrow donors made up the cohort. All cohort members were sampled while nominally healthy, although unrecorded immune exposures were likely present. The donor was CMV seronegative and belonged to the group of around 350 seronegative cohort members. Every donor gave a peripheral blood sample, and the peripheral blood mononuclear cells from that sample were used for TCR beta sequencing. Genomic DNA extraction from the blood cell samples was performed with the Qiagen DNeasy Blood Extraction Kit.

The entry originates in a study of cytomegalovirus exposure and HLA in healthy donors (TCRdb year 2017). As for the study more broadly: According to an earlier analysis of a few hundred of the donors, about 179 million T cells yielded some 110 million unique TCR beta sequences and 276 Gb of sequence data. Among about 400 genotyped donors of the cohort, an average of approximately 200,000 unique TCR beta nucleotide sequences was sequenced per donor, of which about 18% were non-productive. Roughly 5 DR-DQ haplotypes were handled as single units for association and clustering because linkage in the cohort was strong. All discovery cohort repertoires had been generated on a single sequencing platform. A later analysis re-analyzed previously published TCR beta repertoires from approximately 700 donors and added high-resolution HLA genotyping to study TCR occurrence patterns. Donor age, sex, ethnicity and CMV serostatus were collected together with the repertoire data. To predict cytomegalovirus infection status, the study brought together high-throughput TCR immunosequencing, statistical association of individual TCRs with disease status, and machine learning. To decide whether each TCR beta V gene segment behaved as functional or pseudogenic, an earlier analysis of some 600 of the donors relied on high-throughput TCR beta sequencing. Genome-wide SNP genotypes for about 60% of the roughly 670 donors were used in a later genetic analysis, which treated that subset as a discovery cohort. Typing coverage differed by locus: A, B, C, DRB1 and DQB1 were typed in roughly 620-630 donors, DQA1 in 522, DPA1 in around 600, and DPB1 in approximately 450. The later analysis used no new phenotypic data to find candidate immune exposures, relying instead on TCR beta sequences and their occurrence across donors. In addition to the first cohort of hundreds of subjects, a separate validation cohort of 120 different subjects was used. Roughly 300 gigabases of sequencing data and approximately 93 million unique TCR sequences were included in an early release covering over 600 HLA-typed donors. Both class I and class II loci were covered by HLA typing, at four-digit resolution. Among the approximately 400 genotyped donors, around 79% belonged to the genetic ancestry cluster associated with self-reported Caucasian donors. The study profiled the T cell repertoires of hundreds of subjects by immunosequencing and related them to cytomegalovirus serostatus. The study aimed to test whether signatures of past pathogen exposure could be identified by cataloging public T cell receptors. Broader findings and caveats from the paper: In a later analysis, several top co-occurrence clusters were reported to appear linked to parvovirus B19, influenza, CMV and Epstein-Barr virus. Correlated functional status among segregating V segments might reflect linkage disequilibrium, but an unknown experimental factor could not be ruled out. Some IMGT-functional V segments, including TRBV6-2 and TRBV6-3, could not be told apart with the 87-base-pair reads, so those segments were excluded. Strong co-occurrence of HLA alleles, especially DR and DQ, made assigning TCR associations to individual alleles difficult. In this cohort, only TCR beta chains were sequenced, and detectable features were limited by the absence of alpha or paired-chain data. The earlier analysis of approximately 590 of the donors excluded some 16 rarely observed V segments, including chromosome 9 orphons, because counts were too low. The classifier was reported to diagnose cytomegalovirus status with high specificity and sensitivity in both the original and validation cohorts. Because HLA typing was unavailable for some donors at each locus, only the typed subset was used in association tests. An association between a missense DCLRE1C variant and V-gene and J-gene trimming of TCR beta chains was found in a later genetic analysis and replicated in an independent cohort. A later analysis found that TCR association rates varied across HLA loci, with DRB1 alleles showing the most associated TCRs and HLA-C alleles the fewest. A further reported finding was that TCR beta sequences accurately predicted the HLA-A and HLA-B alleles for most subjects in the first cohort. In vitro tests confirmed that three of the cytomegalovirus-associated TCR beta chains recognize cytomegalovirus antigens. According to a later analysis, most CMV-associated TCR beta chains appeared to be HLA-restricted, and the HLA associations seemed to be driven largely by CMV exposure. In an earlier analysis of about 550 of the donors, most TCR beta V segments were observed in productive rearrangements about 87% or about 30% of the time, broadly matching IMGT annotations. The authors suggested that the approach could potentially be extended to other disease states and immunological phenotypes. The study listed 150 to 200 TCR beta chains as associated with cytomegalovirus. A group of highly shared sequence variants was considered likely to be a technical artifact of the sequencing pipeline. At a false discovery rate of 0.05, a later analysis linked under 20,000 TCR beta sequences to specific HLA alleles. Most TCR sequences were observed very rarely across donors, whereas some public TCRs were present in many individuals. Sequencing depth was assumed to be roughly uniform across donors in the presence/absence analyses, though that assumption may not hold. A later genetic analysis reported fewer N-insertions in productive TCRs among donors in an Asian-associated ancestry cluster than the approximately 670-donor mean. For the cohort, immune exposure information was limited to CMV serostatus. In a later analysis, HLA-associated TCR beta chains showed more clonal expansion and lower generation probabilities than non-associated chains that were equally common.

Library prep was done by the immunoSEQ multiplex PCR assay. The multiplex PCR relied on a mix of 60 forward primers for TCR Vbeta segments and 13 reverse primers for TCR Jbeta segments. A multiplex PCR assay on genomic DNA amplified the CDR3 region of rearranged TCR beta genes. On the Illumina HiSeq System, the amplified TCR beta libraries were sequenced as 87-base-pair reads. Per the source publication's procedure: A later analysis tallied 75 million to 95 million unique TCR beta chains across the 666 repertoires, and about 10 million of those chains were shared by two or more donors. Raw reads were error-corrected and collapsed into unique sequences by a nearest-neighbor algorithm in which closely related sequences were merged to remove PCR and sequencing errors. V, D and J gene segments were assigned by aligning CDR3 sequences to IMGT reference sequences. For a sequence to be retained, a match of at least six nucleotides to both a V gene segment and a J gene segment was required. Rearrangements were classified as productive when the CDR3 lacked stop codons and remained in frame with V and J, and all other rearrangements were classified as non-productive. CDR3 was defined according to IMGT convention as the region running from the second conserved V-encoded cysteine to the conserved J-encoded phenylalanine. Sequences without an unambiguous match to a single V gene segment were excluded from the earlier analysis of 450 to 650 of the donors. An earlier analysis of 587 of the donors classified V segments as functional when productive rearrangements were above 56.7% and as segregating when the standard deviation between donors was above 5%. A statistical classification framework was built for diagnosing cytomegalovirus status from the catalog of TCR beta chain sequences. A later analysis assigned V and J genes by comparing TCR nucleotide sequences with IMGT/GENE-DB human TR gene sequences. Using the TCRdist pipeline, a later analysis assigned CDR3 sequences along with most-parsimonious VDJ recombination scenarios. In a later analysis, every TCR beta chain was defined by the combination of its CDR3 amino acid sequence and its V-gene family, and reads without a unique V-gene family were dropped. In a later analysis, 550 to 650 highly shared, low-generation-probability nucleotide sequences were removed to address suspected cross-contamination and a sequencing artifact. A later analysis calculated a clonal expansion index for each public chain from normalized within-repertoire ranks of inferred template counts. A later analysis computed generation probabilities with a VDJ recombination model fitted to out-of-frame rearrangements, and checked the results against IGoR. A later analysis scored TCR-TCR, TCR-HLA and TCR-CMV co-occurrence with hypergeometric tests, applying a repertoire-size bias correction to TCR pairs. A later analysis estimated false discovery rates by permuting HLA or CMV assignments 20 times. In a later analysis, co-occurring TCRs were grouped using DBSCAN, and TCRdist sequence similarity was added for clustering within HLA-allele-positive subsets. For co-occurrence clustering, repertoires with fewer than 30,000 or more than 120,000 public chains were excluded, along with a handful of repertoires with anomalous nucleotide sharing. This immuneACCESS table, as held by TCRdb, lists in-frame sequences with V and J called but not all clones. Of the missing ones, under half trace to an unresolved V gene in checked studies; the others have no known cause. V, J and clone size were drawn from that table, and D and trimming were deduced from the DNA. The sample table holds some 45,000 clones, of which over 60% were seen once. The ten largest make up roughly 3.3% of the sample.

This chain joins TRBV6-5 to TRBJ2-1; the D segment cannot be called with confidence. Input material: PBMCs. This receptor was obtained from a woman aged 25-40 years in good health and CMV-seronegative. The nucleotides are TGTGCCAGCGCACGGAGCTCCTACAATGAGCAGTTCTTC. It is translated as CASARSSYNEQFF.